This TCR beta chain derives from a study of CD8+ T cells in alopecia areata. Study as a whole: Tofacitinib therapy lasting 6 to 18 months was followed by 6 months off drug. The study, taken as a whole, reports: Tofacitinib significantly lowered scalp clonality and expanded CD8+ clones among the top 100. Baseline CD8+ expansion's link to response remains uncertain, as there was one nonresponder.

The CDR3 is 14 residues long. The germline V gene encodes CDR1 SGHDT and CDR2 YYEEEE. V was shortened by 4 bases and J by 5 bases, with 16 bases between the two germline ends. The treatment: oral pan-JAK inhibitor, 5-10 mg twice daily. On this clone: Antigen unknown.

RNA, once extracted, was reverse transcribed into cDNA for use as the sequencing template. Method: immunoSEQ multiplex PCR; TCRdb's copy keeps in-frame clones and lacks some. The data contain more than 90,000 clones, roughly 63% of them seen just once; the ten biggest clones take up roughly 30%. This specimen consisted of CD8+ T cells sorted from blood, obtained at week 4, from a patient treated with tofacitinib. The sequence was collected from a human donor with alopecia areata. The chain employs TRBV5-6 and TRBJ2-7; D gene uncertain. The CDR3 spells CASSPERGVHEQYF. The CDR3 nucleotides read TGTGCCAGCAGCCCGGAACGAGGTGTCCACGAGCAGTACTTC. The full variable domain, completed using reference TRBV5-6 and TRBJ2-7, is DAGVTQSPTHLIKTRGQQVTLRCSPKSGHDTVSWYQQALGQGPQFIFQYYEEEERQRGNFPDRFSGHQFPNYSSELNVNALLLGDSALYLCASSPERGVHEQYFGPGTRLTVT.